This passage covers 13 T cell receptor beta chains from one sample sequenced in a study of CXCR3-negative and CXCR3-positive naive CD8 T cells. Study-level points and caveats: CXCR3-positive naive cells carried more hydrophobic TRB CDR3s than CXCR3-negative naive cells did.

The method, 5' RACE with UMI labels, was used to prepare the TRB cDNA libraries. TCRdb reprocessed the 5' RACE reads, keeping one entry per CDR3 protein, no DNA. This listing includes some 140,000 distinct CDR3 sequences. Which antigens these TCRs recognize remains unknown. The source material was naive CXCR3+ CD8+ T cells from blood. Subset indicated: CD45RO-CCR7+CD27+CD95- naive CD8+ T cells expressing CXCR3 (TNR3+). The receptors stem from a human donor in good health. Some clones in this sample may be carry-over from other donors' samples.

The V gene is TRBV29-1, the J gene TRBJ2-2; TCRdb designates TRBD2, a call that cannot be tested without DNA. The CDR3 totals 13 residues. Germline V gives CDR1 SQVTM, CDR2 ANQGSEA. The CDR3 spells CSVVTSVTGELFF.

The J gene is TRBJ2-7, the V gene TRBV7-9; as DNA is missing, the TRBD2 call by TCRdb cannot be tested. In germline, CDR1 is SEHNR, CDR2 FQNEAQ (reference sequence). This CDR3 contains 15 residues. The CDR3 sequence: CASSLAAGFVYEQYF.

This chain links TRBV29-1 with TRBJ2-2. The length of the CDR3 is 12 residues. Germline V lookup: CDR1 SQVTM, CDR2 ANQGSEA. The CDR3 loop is CSVLLGTGELFF.

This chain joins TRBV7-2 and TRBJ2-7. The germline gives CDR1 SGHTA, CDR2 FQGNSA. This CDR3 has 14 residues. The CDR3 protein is CASSFFSYGYEQYF. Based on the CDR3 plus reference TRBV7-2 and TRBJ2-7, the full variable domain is GAGVSQSPSNKVTEKGKDVELRCDPISGHTALYWYRQSLGQGLEFLIYFQGNSAPDKSGLPSDRFSAERTGGSVSTLTIQRTQQEDSAVYLCASSFFSYGYEQYFGPGTRLTVT.

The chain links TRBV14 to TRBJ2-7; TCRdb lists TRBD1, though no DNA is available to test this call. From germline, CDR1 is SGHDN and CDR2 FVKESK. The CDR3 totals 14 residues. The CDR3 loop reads CASSRAGTGSEQYF. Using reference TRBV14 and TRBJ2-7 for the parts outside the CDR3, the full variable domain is EAGVTQFPSHSVIEKGQTVTLRCDPISGHDNLYWYRRVMGKEIKFLLHFVKESKQDESGMPNNRFLAERTGGTYSTLKVQPAELEDSGVYFCASSRAGTGSEQYFGPGTRLTVT.

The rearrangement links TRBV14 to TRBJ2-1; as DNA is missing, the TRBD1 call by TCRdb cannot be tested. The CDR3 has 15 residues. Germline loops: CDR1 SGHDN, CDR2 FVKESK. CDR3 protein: CASSLRQGAYNEQFF.

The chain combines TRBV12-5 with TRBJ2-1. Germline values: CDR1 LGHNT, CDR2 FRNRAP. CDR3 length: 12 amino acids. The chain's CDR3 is CASGYSLDEQFF.

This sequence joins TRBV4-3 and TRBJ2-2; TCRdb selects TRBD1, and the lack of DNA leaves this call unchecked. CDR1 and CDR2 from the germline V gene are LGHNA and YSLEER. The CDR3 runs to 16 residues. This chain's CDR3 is CASSQERQGRSGELFF.

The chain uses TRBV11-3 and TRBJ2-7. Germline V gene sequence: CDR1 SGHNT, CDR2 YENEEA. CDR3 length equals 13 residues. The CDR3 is CASSFGPAYEQYF.

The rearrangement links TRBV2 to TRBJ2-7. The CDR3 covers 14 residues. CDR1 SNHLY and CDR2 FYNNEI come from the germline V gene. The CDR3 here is CASSDRAGVYEQYF. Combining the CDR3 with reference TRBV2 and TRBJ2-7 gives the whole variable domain EPEVTQTPSHQVTQMGQEVILRCVPISNHLYFYWYRQILGQKVEFLVSFYNNEISEKSEIFDDQFSVERPDGSNFTLKIRSTKLEDSAMYFCASSDRAGVYEQYFGPGTRLTVT.

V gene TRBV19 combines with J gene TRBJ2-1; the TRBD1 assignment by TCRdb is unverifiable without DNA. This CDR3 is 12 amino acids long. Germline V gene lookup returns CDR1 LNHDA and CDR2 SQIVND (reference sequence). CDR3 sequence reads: CATRTGNNEQFF.

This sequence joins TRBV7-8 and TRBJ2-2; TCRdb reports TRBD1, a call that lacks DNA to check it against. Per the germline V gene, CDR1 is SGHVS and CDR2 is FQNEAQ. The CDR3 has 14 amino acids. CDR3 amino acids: CASSLGRANGELFF.

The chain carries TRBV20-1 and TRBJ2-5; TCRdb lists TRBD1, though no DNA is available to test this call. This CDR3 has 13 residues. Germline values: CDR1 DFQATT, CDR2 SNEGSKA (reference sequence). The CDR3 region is CSSEGGNQETQYF.